The present TCR beta chain was sequenced within a study of technical replicates of blood from a handful of donors. Only in-frame clones appear in the TCRdb table, and some are missing; sequencing was by immunoSEQ multiplex PCR. The data contain some 57,000 clones, around nine tenths of them seen just once; the ten biggest clones take up around 4.4%. The CDR3 length is 12 residues. CDR1 ENHRY and CDR2 SYGVKD come from the germline V gene. V lost 5 bases, J lost 6 bases, and 9 bases lay in between. This chain links TRBV10-3 with TRBJ2-3, with D maybe TRBD2 (5 bases). Input material: PBMCs. This TCR derives from a human donor in good health. Some clones in this sample may be carry-over from other donors' samples. The CDR3 sequence is CAISKGADTQYF. The DNA of the CDR3 is TGTGCCATCAGTAAGGGAGCGGATACGCAGTATTTT.